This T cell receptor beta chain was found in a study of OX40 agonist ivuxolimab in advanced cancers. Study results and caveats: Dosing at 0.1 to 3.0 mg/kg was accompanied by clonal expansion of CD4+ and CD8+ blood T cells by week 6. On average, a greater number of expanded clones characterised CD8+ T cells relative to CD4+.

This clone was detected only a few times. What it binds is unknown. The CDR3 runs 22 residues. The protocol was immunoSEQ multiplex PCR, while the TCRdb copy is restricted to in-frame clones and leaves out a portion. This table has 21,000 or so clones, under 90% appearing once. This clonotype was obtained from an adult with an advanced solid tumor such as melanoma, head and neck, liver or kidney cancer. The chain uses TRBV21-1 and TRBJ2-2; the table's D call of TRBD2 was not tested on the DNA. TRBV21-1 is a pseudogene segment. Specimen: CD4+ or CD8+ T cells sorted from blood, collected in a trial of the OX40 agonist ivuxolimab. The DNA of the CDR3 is TGTGCCAGCATGTTGCGGGAAATTATACAAACCAGACACTCCTTTAACACCGGGGAGCTGTTTTTT. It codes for CASMLREIIQTRHSFNTGELFF.